The text below deals with one T cell receptor beta chain. The junction shows a germline mismatch at one end, possibly a read error. Assay: immunoSEQ multiplex PCR; the TCRdb copy retains only in-frame clones and omits some. Here the sample spans more than 65,000 clones, 95% to 98% being singletons. The data are from a study of technical replicates of blood from a handful of donors. CDR1 is SEHNR and CDR2 is FQNEAQ in the germline V gene (reference sequence). The CDR3 runs to 12 residues. The origin of this receptor is a human donor in good health. This chain uses TRBV7-9 with TRBJ1-2, with D tentatively TRBD1 (5 bases). Sequencing was carried out using T cells isolated from PBMCs. The CDR3 sequence is CASSPDNFGYTF. Here the CDR3 DNA reads TGTGCCAGCAGCCCGGACAACTTTGGCTACACCTTC.